This entry lists 11 T cell receptor beta chains sequenced from one sample in a study of blood T cell repertoires in COVID-19. Measured with immunoSEQ multiplex PCR; TCRdb has only the in-frame clones, and not every one. Among 390,000 or so clones listed, 80% to 90% were seen once. The sequenced sample was peripheral blood. Receptors were obtained from a woman between 25 and 40 years old with COVID-19, enrolled during active disease.

CDR3 in DNA: TGTGCCAGCAGCCCAGGGACAGGTCGGCATAATTCACCCCTCCACTTT. It encodes CASSPGTGRHNSPLHF. This sequence joins TRBV5-6 and TRBJ1-6, with 8 bases fitting TRBD1. The germline V gene encodes CDR1 SGHDT and CDR2 YYEEEE. The CDR3 loop spans 16 amino acids. J was trimmed by 5 bases and V by 4 bases; bases with no gene match: 8.

The chain links TRBV6-6 to TRBJ2-4; 7 nucleotides align to TRBD1. Germline-derived CDR1 and CDR2 are MNHNY and SVGAGI (reference sequence). The CDR3 extends over 13 amino acids. V dropped 2 bases and J dropped 8; count of bases not matched to a gene: 3. CDR3 loop: CASSYAGGYIQYF. The CDR3 nucleotides are TGTGCCAGCAGTTACGCAGGGGGTTACATTCAGTACTTC.

In DNA form, the CDR3 reads TGTGCCAGCAGTTTGGGGCCTACGGGCTACACCTTC. Its translation: CASSLGPTGYTF. This rearrangement joins TRBV28 to TRBJ1-2; maybe TRBD1 (5 bases). V lost 3 bases and J 8 bases, leaving 10 bases between the germline ends. CDR1 is MDHEN, CDR2 SYDVKM, per germline. There are 12 residues in the CDR3.

The rearrangement joins TRBV24-1 to TRBJ2-3; D not certain. Germline-derived CDR1 and CDR2 are KGHDR and SFDVKD. V lost 0 bases to trimming and J lost 4 bases, with 16 bases between them. The CDR3 extends over 17 amino acids. CDR3 sequence (DNA): TGTGCCACCAGTGATTTGAGGCAGCGTAGTTTCGCAGATACGCAGTATTTT. Amino acids: CATSDLRQRSFADTQYF.

This clone was seen a single time. This chain uses TRBV7-8 with TRBJ1-1; possibly TRBD1 for D (5 bases). This CDR3 is built from 14 residues. Germline assignment: CDR1 SGHVS and CDR2 FQNEAQ. Trimming removed 1 base at V and 5 bases at J, with 11 bases between. This CDR3 is CASSLVREGTEAFF. In DNA form, the CDR3 reads TGTGCCAGCAGCTTAGTCAGGGAGGGGACTGAAGCTTTCTTT.

The chain recombines TRBV28 with TRBJ2-7; maybe TRBD2 (6 bases). The CDR3 sequence is 15 residues long. Germline V gene data show CDR1 as MDHEN and CDR2 as SYDVKM. V was clipped by 5 bases and J by 4 bases, with 18 bases between them. In DNA form, the CDR3 reads TGTGCCAGCAGTCCGGGACTCCGTAGAGTATACGAGCAGTACGTC. It encodes CASSPGLRRVYEQYV.

The chain has TRBV7-8 and TRBJ2-5; 10 bases map to TRBD1. Germline lookup yields CDR1 SGHVS and CDR2 FQNEAQ. The CDR3 loop spans 16 amino acids. Trimming at V came to 1 base and at J to 4 bases, leaving 6 bases not matched to a gene. CDR3 coding DNA: TGTGCCAGCAGCTTAGGGGACAGGGGAGGTGGAGAGACCCAGTACTTC. It codes for CASSLGDRGGGETQYF.

The chain couples TRBV6-5 to TRBJ1-4; 8 bases match TRBD1. Trimming took 5 bases from V and 8 from J; bases not matched to a gene: 10. The length of the CDR3 is 15 residues. From germline, CDR1 is MNHEY and CDR2 SVGAGI. The DNA for the CDR3 is TGTGCCAGCAGTCCGCAGGGGGCCGCAGGGGAAAAACTGTTTTTT. Protein: CASSPQGAAGEKLFF.

This clone has just one count. The chain employs TRBV9 and TRBJ2-1; possibly TRBD1 for D (7 bases). The germline CDR1 and CDR2 sequences are SGDLS and YYNGEE. V lost 4 bases to trimming and J lost 4 bases, with 15 bases between them. This CDR3 has 15 residues. CDR3 protein: CASSPRQGGYNEQFF. The CDR3 DNA reads as TGTGCCAGCAGCCCGCGGCAGGGGGGTTACAATGAGCAGTTCTTC. The variable domain in full, with the rest retrieved from reference TRBV9 and TRBJ2-1, is DSGVTQTPKHLITATGQRVTLRCSPRSGDLSVYWYQQSLDQGLQFLIQYYNGEERAKGNILERFSAQQFPDLHSELNLSSLELGDSALYFCASSPRQGGYNEQFFGPGTRLTVL.

V gene TRBV5-8 combines with J gene TRBJ2-1, with 10 bases lining up with TRBD2. Germline trimming cut 1 base from V and 5 bases from J; bases unmatched to any gene: 9. CDR3 length: 17 amino acids. Germline V gene data show CDR1 as SGHTS and CDR2 as YDEGEE. The CDR3: CASSLQGAGGPHNEQFF. CDR3 DNA: TGTGCCAGCAGCTTGCAGGGAGCGGGGGGGCCCCACAATGAGCAGTTCTTC. The entire variable domain, with the rest obtained from reference TRBV5-8 and TRBJ2-1, is as follows: EAGVTQSPTHLIKTRGQQATLRCSPISGHTSVYWYQQALGLGLQFLLWYDEGEERNRGNFPPRFSGRQFPNYSSELNVNALELEDSALYLCASSLQGAGGPHNEQFFGPGTRLTVL.

CDR3 coding DNA: TGTGCCAGCAGCCAAAGCGGAGCGCGGCCGAATGAGCAGTTCTTC. Protein product: CASSQSGARPNEQFF. The chain combines TRBV7-6 with TRBJ2-1; tentatively, D is TRBD2 (5 bases). The V end was cut by 5 bases, the J end by 7 bases, with 18 bases between. CDR1 is SGHVS and CDR2 is FNYEAQ in the germline V gene. This CDR3 comprises 15 residues. Supplemented by reference TRBV7-6 and TRBJ2-1, the full variable domain reads GAGVSQSPRYKVTKRGQDVALRCDPISGHVSLYWYRQALGQGPEFLTYFNYEAQQDKSGLPNDRFSAERPEGSISTLTIQRTEQRDSAMYRCASSQSGARPNEQFFGPGTRLTVL.